This paragraph reports one TCR beta chain. Per the original methods: Amplification of reference gene primers provided the estimated nucleated cell counts. Here immunoSEQ multiplex PCR was the method, and the copy in TCRdb shows in-frame clones only, minus some. The V and J calls and clone size are taken from that table; D and trimming were inferred from the DNA. The table has around 260,000 clones, over 80% seen once. The entry originates in a study of blood T cell repertoires in COVID-19. Study at large: Collection of acute and convalescent COVID-19 samples took place in the United States, Italy and Spain. T cells, B-cell-depleted T cells, or PBMCs supplied cDNA or gDNA.

With 6 bases removed from V and 1 base from J, the gap between germline ends came to 18 bases. Germline V lookup: CDR1 PRHDT, CDR2 FYEKMQ (reference sequence). The CDR3 covers 16 residues. The chain uses TRBV13 and TRBJ2-5; D remains unclear. The sequencing sample was made of peripheral blood. The TCR originated in a woman aged 40 to 50 who had recovered from COVID-19. In DNA form, the CDR3 reads TGTGCCAGCAGTAATCGACCCACAGAAGCCCAAGAGACCCAGTACTTC. Translated: CASSNRPTEAQETQYF. The full variable domain, its missing parts supplied by reference TRBV13 and TRBJ2-5, is AAGVIQSPRHLIKEKRETATLKCYPIPRHDTVYWYQQGPGQDPQFLISFYEKMQSDKGSIPDRFSAQQFSDYHSELNMSSLELGDSALYFCASSNRPTEAQETQYFGPGTRLLVL.